Here is one TCR beta chain with its context. Its antigen has not been determined. Base quality data are lacking; no much larger clone is found one base away. This sample is part of a study of neoadjuvant nivolumab and ipilimumab in lung cancer (dated by TCRdb to 2020 to 2021). As for the study more broadly: Nivolumab was given at 3 mg/kg intravenously on days 1, 15 and 29, and the combination arm added ipilimumab 1 mg/kg on day 1 only. Seven patients had matched pretherapy and resected tumor pairs analyzed, with four treated with nivolumab and three with nivolumab plus ipilimumab. TCR repertoires in pretherapy (baseline) peripheral blood were compared with TCR repertoires in tumors resected at surgery after neoadjuvant immune checkpoint blockade. In the trial, 45 or so patients with operable NSCLC were treated, of whom 23 were randomized to nivolumab monotherapy and about 20 to nivolumab plus ipilimumab. For each study arm, the primary endpoint of the trial was the rate of major pathologic response (MPR) in the intention-to-treat population. Paper-wide results and their limitations: A positive correlation was observed between pretherapy blood TCR richness and richness in tumors resected after neoadjuvant therapy (Spearman R of about 0.8). A small number of samples was subjected to TCR sequencing. TCR richness and clonality were greater in resected tumors than in tumor-adjacent uninvolved lung, and increases were seen in more dual-therapy-treated tumors. From pretherapy to surgery, tumor T-cell richness and clonality went up in three of three dual-therapy tumors, versus only two of four nivolumab-treated tumors. No significant correlation was found between TCR clonality and pathologic tumor regression, and only one major-pathologic-response sample was available for the clonality analysis.

Libraries were made using the immunoSEQ multiplex PCR assay. Processing in the source paper ran as follows. Richness and clonality were used to summarize the repertoires, and clones that significantly expanded or contracted between pre- and post-therapy samples were identified. TCRdb limited this immuneACCESS table to in-frame rearrangements with V and J called. A share of clones is missing; checked studies link under half to unresolved V genes, and the rest is unexplained. That table furnishes V, J and clone size, whereas the DNA furnished D and trimming. The sample table shows about 23,000 clones, and roughly 85% are seen once. Together, the top ten hold under 30% of the sample. V is cut by 4 bases and J by 1 base, and the space between the germline ends is 11 bases. The CDR3 runs 14 amino acids, cysteine and phenylalanine included. Just CDR3 DNA is preserved here, 42 bases in frame from base 1. Taken from the germline V gene, the CDR1 and CDR2 loops are SGHRS and YFSETQ.

This specimen's time point label, interpreted: pretherapy, before neoadjuvant immune checkpoint inhibitors. The samples were taken from NEOSTAR, a phase 2 randomized trial in operable NSCLC that tested neoadjuvant nivolumab or nivolumab plus ipilimumab, followed by surgery. In this chain, TRBV5-1 is recombined with TRBJ2-5; the D gene identity is not certain. The receptor was derived from an adult with non-small cell lung cancer. The material sequenced was peripheral blood, taken before neoadjuvant nivolumab, alone or with ipilimumab. The CDR3 corresponds to CASSVHQAQETQYF. The DNA is TGCGCCAGCAGCGTCCATCAGGCCCAAGAGACCCAGTACTTC.